The rows below give T cell receptor beta chains drawn from one sample of a study of T cells after yellow fever vaccination. TCRdb redid the calling of the 5' RACE reads with MiXCR, one entry per CDR3 protein. The table shows 300,000 or so distinct CDR3 sequences, with roughly 4.3% occurring only once. The sequences come from PBMCs, collected 5 days after the yellow fever booster vaccination. Every receptor here comes from a man between 18 and 35 years old who received the YFV17D yellow fever vaccine. Both conserved end residues are part of each CDR3. The order of the fields is J gene, clone size, D gene, V gene, CDR3 DNA, CDR3 protein. The D gene is left open where the match is weak. Rows give clone size only sometimes, using once, few, many, or a class for an expanded clone.

>TRBJ1-4|many|NA|TRBV25-1
TGTGCCAGCAGTGCCAGCGTAGGGTTTGAAAAACTGTTTTTT
CASSASVGFEKLFF
>TRBJ2-2|few|NA|TRBV6-1
TGTGCCAGCAGCGGGCAGGGGTACACCGGGGAGCTGTTTTTT
CASSGQGYTGELFF
>TRBJ1-2|NA|TRBD1|TRBV7-2
TGTGCCAGCAGCTCTCGGACAGGGTATTCAGCTAACTATGGCTACACCTTC
CASSSRTGYSANYGYTF
>TRBJ2-2|NA|NA|TRBV30
TGTGCCTGGAGTGTAAGGACCGAAGACACCGGGGAGCTGTTTTTT
CAWSVRTEDTGELFF
>TRBJ1-5|few|NA|TRBV5-4
TGTGCCAGCAGCTTCAGCGGCGGGGAGCCCCAGCATTTT
CASSFSGGEPQHF
>TRBJ2-7|NA|TRBD1|TRBV5-1
TGCGCCAGCAGCGCGGGACAGGGGGCGCGGGTCTACGAGCAGTACTTC
CASSAGQGARVYEQYF
>TRBJ2-6|NA|NA|TRBV7-6
TGTGCCAGCAGCTTAATGGCTGGGGCCAACGTCCTGACTTTC
CASSLMAGANVLTF
>TRBJ2-1|many|TRBD1|TRBV5-1
TGCGCCAGCAGCATGACAGGGGGCCGCCCCCGGCAGTTCTTC
CASSMTGGRPRQFF
>TRBJ2-1|NA|TRBD1|TRBV3-1
TGTGCCAGCAGCACACGAACAGGGGGAAATGAGCAGTTCTTC
CASSTRTGGNEQFF
>TRBJ1-5|few|NA|TRBV5-1
TGCGCCAGCCGACCACAGCCGCAACCTCCCAATCAGCCCCAGCATTTT
CASRPQPQPPNQPQHF
>TRBJ1-6|NA|NA|TRBV28
TGTGCCAGCAGCTTTCTCAGGAGCTCCTATAATTCACCCCTCCACTTT
CASSFLRSSYNSPLHF
>TRBJ2-4|many|NA|TRBV3-1
TGTGCCAGCAGCCAAGCACAGGGCATTCAGTACTTC
CASSQAQGIQYF
>TRBJ1-2|many|NA|TRBV12-3/TRBV12-4
TGTGCCAGCAGTTGGGGGACGGGGATCGACTACACCTTC
CASSWGTGIDYTF
>TRBJ2-2|many|TRBD2|TRBV5-5
TGTGCCAGCACCCTTAGCGGGGGGCAAACCGGGGAGCTGTTTTTT
CASTLSGGQTGELFF
>TRBJ1-3|NA|NA|TRBV6-6
TGTGCCAGCAGCAGAACGACACAGCCCTACTCTGGAAACACCATATATTTT
CASSRTTQPYSGNTIYF
>TRBJ1-1|NA|TRBD1|TRBV20-1
TGCAGTGCTAGAGACCTCGGACAGGGCGGCACTGAAGCTTTCTTT
CSARDLGQGGTEAFF
>TRBJ2-3|NA|NA|TRBV4-3
TGCGCCAGCAGCCAAGATTTCGGGGATACGCAGTATTTT
CASSQDFGDTQYF
>TRBJ1-2|many|TRBD1|TRBV4-3
TGCGCCAGCAGCCAAGATCTTAACAGGGGGCCCAACTATGGCTACACCTTC
CASSQDLNRGPNYGYTF
>TRBJ2-3|many|NA|TRBV5-1
TGCGCCAGCAGCAAGGGACTGCAGACTAGCACAGATACGCAGTATTTT
CASSKGLQTSTDTQYF
>TRBJ1-1|few|NA|TRBV20-1
TGCAGTGCTAGCCGCGACAGGACCACTGAAGCTTTCTTT
CSASRDRTTEAFF
>TRBJ1-2|many|NA|TRBV21-1
TGTGCCAGCAGCATGACCCCCCGGGACAGGGGAGCACGTAACTATGGCTACACCTTC
CASSMTPRDRGARNYGYTF
>TRBJ2-2|many|NA|TRBV6-5
TGTGCCAGCAGTTCGACAGGTCACGGGGAGCTGTTTTTT
CASSSTGHGELFF
>TRBJ2-1|few|TRBD1|TRBV11-3
TGTGCCAGCAGCTCCTCCGGGACAGGGGATAGGCATGAGCAGTTCTTC
CASSSSGTGDRHEQFF
>TRBJ1-5|many|NA|TRBV20-1
TGCAGTGCTAGCCAGGCCAATCAGCCCCAGCATTTT
CSASQANQPQHF
>TRBJ2-7|NA|TRBD1|TRBV4-2
TGTGCCAGCAGCCAGCTACCCGGGACAGGGACAGGCTACGAGCAGTACTTC
CASSQLPGTGTGYEQYF
>TRBJ1-3|NA|NA|TRBV28
TGTGCCAGCACCCAATCCTGGACAGCGCGCAGGGGTGGAAACACCATATATTTT
CASTQSWTARRGGNTIYF
>TRBJ1-4|NA|NA|TRBV4-3
TGCGCCAGCAGCCTATCGCGGGCCGGCGAGGGTGAAAAACTGTTTTTT
CASSLSRAGEGEKLFF
>TRBJ2-3|NA|NA|TRBV11-2
TGTGCCAGCAGCTCCCACGACACCAATGGGCCAGATACGCAGTATTTT
CASSSHDTNGPDTQYF
>TRBJ2-6|NA|NA|TRBV27
TGTGCCAGAAGTTCTCACAGGGAAATGGGGTCAGGGTCTGGGGCCAACGTCCTGACTTTC
CARSSHREMGSGSGANVLTF
>TRBJ2-1|many|TRBD2|TRBV11-2
TGTGCCAGCAGCGGCGGGGGCAGCCTAGCGGGGCTGAGTGAGCAGTTCTTC
CASSGGGSLAGLSEQFF
>TRBJ2-3|few|NA|TRBV5-1
TGCGCCAGCCCAGTCGACCGGGGCCCAGATACGCAGTATTTT
CASPVDRGPDTQYF
>TRBJ1-2|few|TRBD1|TRBV18
TGTGCCAGCTCACCCCCCGGACAGGCTAACTATGGCTACACCTTC
CASSPPGQANYGYTF
>TRBJ2-1|few|TRBD2|TRBV7-3
TGTGCCAGCAGCGGGACTAGCGGGGGCTCTGAGCAGTTCTTC
CASSGTSGGSEQFF
>TRBJ2-1|few|NA|TRBV7-2
TGTGCCAGCAGCTTCGGGGCTCACAATGAGCAGTTCTTC
CASSFGAHNEQFF
>TRBJ2-6|few|NA|TRBV6-2/TRBV6-3
TGTGCCACGAGGAAGGGTGAATTGCCTGGGGCCAACGTCCTGACTTTC
CATRKGELPGANVLTF
>TRBJ2-3|NA|NA|TRBV6-6
TGTGCCAGCAGACTCCTTGGGGCCTCAGATACGCAGTATTTT
CASRLLGASDTQYF
>TRBJ2-3|NA|NA|TRBV4-3
TGCGCCAGCAGCCAAGAAGGCCAGAGCACAGATACGCAGTATTTT
CASSQEGQSTDTQYF
>TRBJ1-5|NA|NA|TRBV5-1
TGCGCCAGCCAGCTTTTACCAGGGCAGGGTCAGCCCCAGCATTTT
CASQLLPGQGQPQHF
>TRBJ1-1|few|NA|TRBV20-1
TGCAGTGTTAGGGACGGTCGAGCTGAAGCTTTCTTT
CSVRDGRAEAFF
>TRBJ1-2|NA|TRBD1|TRBV5-1
TGCGCCAGCAGCTCCTTCCGGGACAGGGACTATGGCTACACCTTC
CASSSFRDRDYGYTF
>TRBJ1-2|NA|NA|TRBV6-2/TRBV6-3
TGTGCCAGCAGCCCGTTACCCCAGGGAGAGGACTATGGCTACACCTTC
CASSPLPQGEDYGYTF
>TRBJ2-3|NA|TRBD1|TRBV11-2
TGTGCCAGCAGCCTTCCGGGACAGGGATCAGATACGCAGTATTTT
CASSLPGQGSDTQYF
>TRBJ1-1|NA|NA|TRBV4-1
TGCGCCAGCAGCCAAGTCGTGTGGGGGGCTGGGACTGAAGCTTTCTTT
CASSQVVWGAGTEAFF
>TRBJ2-7|many|NA|TRBV4-3
TGCGCCAGCAGCCAAGGACGTCAGCTCTACGAGCAGTACTTC
CASSQGRQLYEQYF